These 15 T cell receptor beta chains came from one sample sequenced in a study of T-cell memory formation after mild COVID-19. TCRdb ran MiXCR on the 5' RACE reads and lists one entry per CDR3 protein. Of 550,000 to 700,000 distinct CDR3 sequences detected, 15% to 20% appear once; the ten largest clones hold roughly 8%. The sample comprised PBMCs or a T cell subset sorted from them (not recorded which). These receptors were obtained from an adult woman who had mild COVID-19 (a few samples of this study predate the infection). Cell type and time point are not known.

This clonotype occurred a few times. The rearrangement uses TRBV27 and TRBJ2-1, with 9 bases that match TRBD1. Germline loops: CDR1 MNHEY, CDR2 SMNVEV (reference sequence). V trimming: 1 base; J trimming: 7 bases; junction bases outside the gene matches: 11. The CDR3 runs 17 residues. The CDR3 protein is CASSLFKGQGMENEQFF. The CDR3 bases are TGTGCCAGCAGTTTATTTAAGGGACAGGGAATGGAGAATGAGCAGTTCTTC.

This clonotype has a handful of counts. The chain employs TRBV4-2 and TRBJ2-7; tentatively, D is TRBD1 (5 bases). Trimming pared 1 base from V and 1 base from J, leaving 11 bases between. This CDR3 contains 15 residues. The V gene's germline CDR1 is LGHNA and CDR2 YNFKEQ. The CDR3 loop is CASSQAPGPSYEQYF. The CDR3, as DNA: TGTGCCAGCAGCCAAGCCCCAGGGCCTTCCTACGAGCAGTACTTC.

The sample holds a few counts of this clonotype. The gene calls are TRBV10-3 and TRBJ2-7; D unresolved. CDR3 size: 12 residues. Germline CDR1 reads ENHRY; CDR2 reads SYGVKD. Trimming left V 6 bases short and J 3 bases short, with 9 bases between. The CDR3 protein is CAIRDLDYEQYF. The CDR3 DNA follows: TGTGCCATCAGGGACCTTGACTACGAGCAGTACTTC.

The gene calls are TRBV2 and TRBJ2-6; weak D call: TRBD2 (6 bases). The CDR3 contains 15 residues. Trimming pared 7 bases from V and 2 bases from J, leaving 12 bases between. Germline V gives CDR1 SNHLY, CDR2 FYNNEI. The CDR3 DNA is TGTGCCAGCACTGACCGGGAGACTGGGGCCAACGTCCTGACTTTC. It specifies CASTDRETGANVLTF.

This clonotype was observed a few times. The J gene is TRBJ2-5, the V gene TRBV20-1; D unresolved. The V gene lost 0 bases and the J gene lost 3 bases, with 14 bases spanning the gap. CDR1 is DFQATT, CDR2 SNEGSKA, per germline (reference sequence). This CDR3 spans 15 amino acids. CDR3 nucleotide sequence: TGCAGTGCTAGAGATCTGAGGCAGGCCGAAGAGACCCAGTACTTC. Its translation is CSARDLRQAEETQYF.

This clonotype was observed at least ten times. The gene calls are TRBV5-1 and TRBJ2-1; no definite D call. Germline loops: CDR1 SGHRS, CDR2 YFSETQ. There are 13 residues in the CDR3. With 0 bases removed from V and 7 bases from J, the gap between germline ends came to 8 bases. CDR3 DNA sequence: TGCGCCAGCAGCTTGGAAGTTGGTAATGAGCAGTTCTTC. Its protein product is CASSLEVGNEQFF. The full variable domain, completed using reference TRBV5-1 and TRBJ2-1, is KAGVTQTPRYLIKTRGQQVTLSCSPISGHRSVSWYQQTPGQGLQFLFEYFSETQRNKGNFPGRFSGRQFSNSRSEMNVSTLELGDSALYLCASSLEVGNEQFFGPGTRLTVL.

This clonotype was seen only a few times. The V and J genes are TRBV5-1 and TRBJ1-2, with 7 bases fitting TRBD1. The CDR3 spans 14 residues. J gave up 1 base and V 4 bases, and 4 bases lay outside the gene matches. Germline CDR1 reads SGHRS; CDR2 reads YFSETQ. The DNA of the CDR3 is TGCGCCAGCAGCGGGGGACAGAATAACTATGGCTACACCTTC. Its translation is CASSGGQNNYGYTF.

In this sample, this clonotype turned up a few times. The chain joins TRBV5-1 to TRBJ2-2, with a tentative D call TRBD2 (5 bases). V lost 2 bases to trimming and J lost 1 base, with 9 bases between them. Germline V gene data show CDR1 as SGHRS and CDR2 as YFSETQ. The CDR3 has 15 residues. The CDR3 loop is CASSFIGENTGELFF. The CDR3 DNA sequence: TGCGCCAGCAGCTTTATCGGGGAGAACACCGGGGAGCTGTTTTTT.

The rearrangement links TRBV12-3 or TRBV12-4 to TRBJ1-6; no definite D call. CDR3 length equals 14 residues. V lost 3 bases to trimming and J lost 9 bases, with 12 bases between them. The CDR3, as DNA: TGTGCCAGCAGTTTTGGGCAGATGGGTTCACCCCTCCACTTT. Translating it yields CASSFGQMGSPLHF.

The chain carries TRBV10-3 and TRBJ2-1; D gene ambiguous. Looked up from germline, CDR1 is ENHRY and CDR2 is SYGVKD. Trimming took off 6 bases at V and 0 bases at J, with 6 bases between the two ends. CDR3 length: 13 amino acids. DNA of the CDR3: TGTGCCATCAGCGACCGCTCCTACAATGAGCAGTTCTTC. Protein sequence: CAISDRSYNEQFF.

There are a few counts of this clonotype. J is TRBJ2-4 and V is TRBV7-9, with D possibly matching TRBD2 (5 bases). The length of the CDR3 is 13 residues. Germline values: CDR1 SEHNR, CDR2 FQNEAQ (reference sequence). V was clipped by 2 bases and J by 8 bases, with 10 bases between them. The CDR3 spells CASSLSGMDIQYF. The CDR3 region has the DNA TGTGCCAGCAGCTTATCCGGGATGGACATTCAGTACTTC.

The rearrangement links TRBV7-9 to TRBJ2-1, with 8 nucleotides matching TRBD2. The CDR3 sequence is 17 residues long. The V gene end was trimmed by 5 bases and the J gene end by 7 bases; junction bases not matched to a gene: 16. Germline assignment: CDR1 SEHNR and CDR2 FQNEAQ (reference sequence). DNA of the CDR3: TGTGCCAGCAGCGCCCTCGCCGGGACTAGGGGCTTGAATGAGCAGTTCTTC. Translated: CASSALAGTRGLNEQFF.

This chain links TRBV12-3 or TRBV12-4 with TRBJ2-7, with 8 bases that match TRBD2. The CDR3 has 14 amino acids. J was trimmed by 3 bases and V by 4 bases; bases with no gene match: 5. CDR3 sequence (DNA): TGTGCCAGCAGTTGGGGACTAGAGGGCTACGAGCAGTACTTC. Translating it yields CASSWGLEGYEQYF.

This clonotype has only a few counts. CDR3 residues: CASSLVVRNEQFF. For the CDR3, the DNA is TGTGCCAGCAGCTTAGTTGTCAGGAATGAGCAGTTCTTC. This sequence joins TRBV7-9 and TRBJ2-1; D remains unclear. The germline V and J ends were trimmed by 1 base and 7 bases, with 8 bases remaining between them. The CDR3 is made up of 13 amino acids. Per germline, CDR1 SEHNR and CDR2 FQNEAQ (reference sequence).

The rearrangement uses TRBV3-1 and TRBJ1-1; D gene unclear. Germline assignment: CDR1 LGHDT and CDR2 YNNKEL (reference sequence). The CDR3 spans 14 residues. V lost 3 bases to trimming and J lost 4 bases, with 12 bases between them. The chain's CDR3 is CASSHRTVGTEAFF. Written as DNA, the CDR3 is TGTGCCAGCAGCCACCGGACGGTCGGCACTGAAGCTTTCTTT.